The present T cell receptor (beta chain) was sequenced within a study of early T cells in non-severe SARS-CoV-2 infection (dated by TCRdb to the early 2020s). Looking at the study overall: TCR sequencing used bulk RNA from unsorted whole blood, so alpha and beta chains could not be paired.

Libraries were prepared through 5' RACE. Reads for this sample came from a NextSeq 500. In the TCR library protocol, unique molecular identifiers were attached to individual cDNA molecules to correct for PCR bias and sequencing error. Both TCR alpha and beta chains were sequenced, and tight co-correlation was observed between alpha and beta sequence abundances in each sample. In the source study's methods: Decombinator V4 was used to annotate the V gene, J gene and CDR3 of the TCR sequences. Expanded TCRs were defined as changing significantly between any two time points under a Poisson model with p below 0.0001. TCR abundances were normalised to the total number of TCRs sequenced in each sample and reported as counts per million. A search of VDJdb, accessed on 1 November 2021, was run for TCRs annotated to CMV, EBV and SARS-CoV-2, with TCRs annotated for multiple antigens excluded. TCRdb reprocessing: public reads trimmed at Q25 with fastp, clones called with MiXCR, in-frame beta chains kept. Merged by CDR3 protein, the rows form single entries marked with the most common genes and DNA. The V and J calls shown here were made by TCRdb, not taken from the authors' results. The table for this sample lists tens of thousands of distinct CDR3 sequences; 15% to 19% of them were counted only once. 12% of the sample is in the top ten clones.

Set within a cohort of healthcare workers in London, UK, this nested case-control study involved weekly PCR testing of nasopharyngeal swabs along with blood sampling. Between 23 and 31 March 2020, the week of the UK lockdown, healthcare workers were enrolled and then followed up weekly for as long as 16 weeks. General study outcomes and caveats: VDJdb matching was skewed toward anti-spike CD8 responses, so virus-specific expansions were likely underestimated and private and CD4 specificities were missed.

This clonotype was seen a few times. Its antigen is currently not known. Base qualities are not recorded, but no much larger clone differs from it by a single base. What was sequenced was whole blood. This TCR derives from an adult who was a healthcare worker with PCR-confirmed SARS-CoV-2 infection or an uninfected control (not recorded which).

The DNA is TGTGCCAGCAGTAGCGGGAGCACAGATACGCAGTATTTT. It encodes CASSSGSTDTQYF. This receptor chain uses TRBV6-6 and TRBJ2-3; the best D guess is TRBD2, with 6 bases matching. Trimming costs V 5 bases and J 0 bases, and their ends lie 6 bases apart. The germline V gene (reference sequence) yields MNHNY for CDR1 and SVGAGI for CDR2. From the cysteine through the phenylalanine, the CDR3 covers 13 amino acids. The kept DNA is CDR3 alone, 39 bases in frame from the first base.